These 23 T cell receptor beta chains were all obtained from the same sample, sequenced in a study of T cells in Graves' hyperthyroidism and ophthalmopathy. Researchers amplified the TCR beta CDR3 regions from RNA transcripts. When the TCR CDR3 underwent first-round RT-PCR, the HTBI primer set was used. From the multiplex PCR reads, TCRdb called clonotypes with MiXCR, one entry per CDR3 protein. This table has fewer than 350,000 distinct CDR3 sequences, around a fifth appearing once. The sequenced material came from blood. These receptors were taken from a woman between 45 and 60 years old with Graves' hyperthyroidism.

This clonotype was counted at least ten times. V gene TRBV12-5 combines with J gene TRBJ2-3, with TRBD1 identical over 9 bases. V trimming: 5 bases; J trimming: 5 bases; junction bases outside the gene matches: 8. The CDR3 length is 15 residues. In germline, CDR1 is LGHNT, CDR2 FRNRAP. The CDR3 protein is CASGIDRGRRDTQYF. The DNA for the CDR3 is TGTGCTAGTGGTATCGACAGGGGGAGGAGAGATACGCAGTATTTT. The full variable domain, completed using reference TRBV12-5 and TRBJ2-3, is DARVTQTPRHKVTEMGQEVTMRCQPILGHNTVFWYRQTMMQGLELLAYFRNRAPLDDSGMPKDRFSAEMPDATLATLKIQPSEPRDSAVYFCASGIDRGRRDTQYFGPGTRLTVL.

The CDR3 is CASSWEKLFF. The CDR3 DNA follows: TGTGCCAGCAGCTGGGAAAAACTGTTTTTT. This chain connects TRBV9 to TRBJ1-4; no definite D call. CDR1 is SGDLS and CDR2 is YYNGEE in the germline V gene. V lost 4 bases, J lost 8 bases, and 3 bases lay in between. The CDR3 sequence is 10 residues long.

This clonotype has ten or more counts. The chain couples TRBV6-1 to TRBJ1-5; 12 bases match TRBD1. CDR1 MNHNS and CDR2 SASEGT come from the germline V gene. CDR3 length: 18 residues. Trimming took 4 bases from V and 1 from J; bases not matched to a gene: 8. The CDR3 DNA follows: TGTGCCAGCAGTGGAGGGGACAGGGGGCACGGAAGCAATCAGCCCCAGCATTTT. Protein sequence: CASSGGDRGHGSNQPQHF.

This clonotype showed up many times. CDR3 nucleotide sequence: TGTGCCAGCAATGCGGCCGGAAGTTCACCCCTCCACTTT. Its translation: CASNAAGSSPLHF. J is TRBJ1-6 and V is TRBV28, with unresolved D. Germline V lookup: CDR1 MDHEN, CDR2 SYDVKM. The CDR3 loop spans 13 amino acids. V lost 7 bases to trimming and J lost 9 bases, with 13 bases between them.

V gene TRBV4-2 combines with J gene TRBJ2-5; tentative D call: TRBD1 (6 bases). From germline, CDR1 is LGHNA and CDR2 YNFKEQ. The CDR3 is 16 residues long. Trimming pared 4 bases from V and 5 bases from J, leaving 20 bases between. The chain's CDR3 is CASSPTLQGIRETQYF. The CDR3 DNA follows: TGTGCCAGCAGCCCCACCCTACAGGGAATTAGGGAGACCCAGTACTTC.

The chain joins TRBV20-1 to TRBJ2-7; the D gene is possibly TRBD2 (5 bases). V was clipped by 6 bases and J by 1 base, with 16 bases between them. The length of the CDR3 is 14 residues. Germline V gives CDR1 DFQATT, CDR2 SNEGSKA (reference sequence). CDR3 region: CSAPKAPGSYEQYF. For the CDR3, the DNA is TGCAGTGCGCCAAAGGCGCCGGGGTCCTACGAGCAGTACTTC.

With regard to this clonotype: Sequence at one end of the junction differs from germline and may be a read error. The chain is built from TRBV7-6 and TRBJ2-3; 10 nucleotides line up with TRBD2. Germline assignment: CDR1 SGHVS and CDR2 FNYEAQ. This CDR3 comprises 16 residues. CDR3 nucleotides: TGTTCCAGCAGCTTAGCCCTAGCGGGGGGCACAGATACGCAGTATTTT. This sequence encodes CSSSLALAGGTDTQYF.

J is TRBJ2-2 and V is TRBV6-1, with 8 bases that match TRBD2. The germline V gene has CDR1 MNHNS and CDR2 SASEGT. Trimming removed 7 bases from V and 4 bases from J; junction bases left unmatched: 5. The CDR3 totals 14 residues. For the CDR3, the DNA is TGTGCCAGCAAAGCGGGAGTTAGCACCGGGGAGCTGTTTTTT. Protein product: CASKAGVSTGELFF.

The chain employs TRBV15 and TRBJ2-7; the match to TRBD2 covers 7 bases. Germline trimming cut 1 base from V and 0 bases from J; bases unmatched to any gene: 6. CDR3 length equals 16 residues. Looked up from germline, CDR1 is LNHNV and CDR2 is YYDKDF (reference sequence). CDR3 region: CATSRAGGGGSYEQYF. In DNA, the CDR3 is TGTGCCACCAGCAGAGCTGGCGGGGGAGGCTCCTACGAGCAGTACTTC.

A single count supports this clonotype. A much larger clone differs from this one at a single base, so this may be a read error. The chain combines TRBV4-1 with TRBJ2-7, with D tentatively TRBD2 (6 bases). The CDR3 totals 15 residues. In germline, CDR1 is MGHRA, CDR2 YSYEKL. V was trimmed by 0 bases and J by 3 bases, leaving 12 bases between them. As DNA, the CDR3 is TGCGCCAGCAGCCAAGATGCTGGCGGGATCTACGAGCAGTACTTC. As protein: CASSQDAGGIYEQYF.

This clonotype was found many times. The CDR3 sequence is CASSYRTSGGTDTQYF. CDR3 sequence (DNA): TGTGCCAGCAGCTATAGGACTAGCGGGGGCACAGATACGCAGTATTTT. The V and J genes are TRBV7-8 and TRBJ2-3, with 12 bases lining up with TRBD2. The CDR3 contains 16 residues. Germline V lookup: CDR1 SGHVS, CDR2 FQNEAQ. V was clipped by 4 bases and J by 1 base; unmatched bases: 3.

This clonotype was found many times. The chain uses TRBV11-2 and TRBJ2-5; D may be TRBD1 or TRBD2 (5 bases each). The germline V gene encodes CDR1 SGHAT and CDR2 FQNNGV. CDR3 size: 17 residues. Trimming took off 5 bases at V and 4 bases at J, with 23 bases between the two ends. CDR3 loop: CASSPPGQGAGRETQYF. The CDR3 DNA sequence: TGTGCCAGCAGCCCACCAGGGCAGGGCGCAGGGAGAGAGACCCAGTACTTC.

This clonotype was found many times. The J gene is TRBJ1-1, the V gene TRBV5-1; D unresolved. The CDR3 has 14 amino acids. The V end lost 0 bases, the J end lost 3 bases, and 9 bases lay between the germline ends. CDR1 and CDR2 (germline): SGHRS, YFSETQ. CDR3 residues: CASSLGEPDTEAFF. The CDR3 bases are TGCGCCAGCAGCTTGGGGGAGCCAGACACTGAAGCTTTCTTT.

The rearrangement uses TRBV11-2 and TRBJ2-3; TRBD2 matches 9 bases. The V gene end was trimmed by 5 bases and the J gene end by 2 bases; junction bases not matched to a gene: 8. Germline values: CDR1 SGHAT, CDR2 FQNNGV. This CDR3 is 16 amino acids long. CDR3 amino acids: CASSRGRGRVTDTQYF. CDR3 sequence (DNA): TGTGCCAGCAGCCGCGGGAGGGGGCGAGTCACAGATACGCAGTATTTT. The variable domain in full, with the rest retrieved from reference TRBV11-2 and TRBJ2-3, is EAGVAQSPRYKIIEKRQSVAFWCNPISGHATLYWYQQILGQGPKLLIQFQNNGVVDDSQLPKDRFSAERLKGVDSTLKIQPAKLEDSAVYLCASSRGRGRVTDTQYFGPGTRLTVL.

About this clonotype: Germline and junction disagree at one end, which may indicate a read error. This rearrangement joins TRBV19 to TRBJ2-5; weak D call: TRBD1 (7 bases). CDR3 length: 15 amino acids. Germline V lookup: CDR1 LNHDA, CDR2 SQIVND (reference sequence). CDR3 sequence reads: CAGSRTSGGFETQYF. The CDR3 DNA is TGTGCCGGTAGTCGAACCTCAGGGGGGTTTGAGACCCAGTACTTC.

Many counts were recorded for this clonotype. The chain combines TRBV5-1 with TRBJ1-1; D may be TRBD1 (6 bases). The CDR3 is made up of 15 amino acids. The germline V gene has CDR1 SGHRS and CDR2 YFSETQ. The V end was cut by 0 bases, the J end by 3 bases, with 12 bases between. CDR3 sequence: CASSLDRAADTEAFF. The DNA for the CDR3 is TGCGCCAGCAGCTTGGACAGGGCTGCGGACACTGAAGCTTTCTTT. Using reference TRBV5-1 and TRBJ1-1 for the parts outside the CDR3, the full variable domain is KAGVTQTPRYLIKTRGQQVTLSCSPISGHRSVSWYQQTPGQGLQFLFEYFSETQRNKGNFPGRFSGRQFSNSRSEMNVSTLELGDSALYLCASSLDRAADTEAFFGQGTRLTVV.

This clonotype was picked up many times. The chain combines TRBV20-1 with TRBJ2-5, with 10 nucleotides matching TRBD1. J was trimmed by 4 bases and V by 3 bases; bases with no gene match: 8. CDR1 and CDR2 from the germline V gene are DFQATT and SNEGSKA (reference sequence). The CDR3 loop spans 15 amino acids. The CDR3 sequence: CSASRTGGGGETQYF. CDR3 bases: TGCAGTGCTAGCCGGACAGGGGGTGGTGGAGAGACCCAGTACTTC.

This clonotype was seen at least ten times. The chain's CDR3 is CASSRGATEAFF. CDR3 sequence (DNA): TGCGCCAGCAGCCGAGGTGCCACTGAAGCTTTCTTT. V gene TRBV4-1 combines with J gene TRBJ1-1; D unclear. This CDR3 comprises 12 residues. Trimming cost V 4 bases and J 4 bases, with 7 bases left between them. Germline V CDR1 and CDR2: MGHRA, YSYEKL.

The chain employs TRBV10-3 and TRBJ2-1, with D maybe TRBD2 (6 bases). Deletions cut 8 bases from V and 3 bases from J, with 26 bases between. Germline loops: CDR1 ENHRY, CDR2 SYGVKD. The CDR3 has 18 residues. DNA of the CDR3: TGTGCCATCTGGTCTGGGGACTTAGAGGTCTTTGACTACAATGAGCAGTTCTTC. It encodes CAIWSGDLEVFDYNEQFF.

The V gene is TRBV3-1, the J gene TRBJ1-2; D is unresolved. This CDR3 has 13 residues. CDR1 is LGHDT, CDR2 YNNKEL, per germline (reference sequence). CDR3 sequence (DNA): TGTACCACCGCACAGTCTTCTAACTATGGCTACACCTTC. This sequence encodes CTTAQSSNYGYTF.

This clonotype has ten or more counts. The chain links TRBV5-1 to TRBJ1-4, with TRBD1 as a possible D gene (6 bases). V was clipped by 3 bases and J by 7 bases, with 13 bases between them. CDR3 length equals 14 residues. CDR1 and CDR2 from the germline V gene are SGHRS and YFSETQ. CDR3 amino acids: CASSSDRSTEKLFF. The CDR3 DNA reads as TGCGCCAGCAGCTCCGACAGGTCGACTGAAAAACTGTTTTTT.

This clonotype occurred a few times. This CDR3 reads CASDPNRPSTDTQYF. CDR3 coding DNA: TGCGCCAGCGACCCCAATCGACCCAGCACAGATACGCAGTATTTT. The chain carries TRBV5-1 and TRBJ2-3; D is unresolved. CDR3 length: 15 residues. The ends were cut back, 7 bases at V and 0 bases at J, with 15 bases in the middle. The germline V gene encodes CDR1 SGHRS and CDR2 YFSETQ.

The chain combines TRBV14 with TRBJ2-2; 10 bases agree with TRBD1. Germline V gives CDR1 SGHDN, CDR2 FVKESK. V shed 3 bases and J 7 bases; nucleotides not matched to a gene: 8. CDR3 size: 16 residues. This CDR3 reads CASSHDRGRRHGELFF. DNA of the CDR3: TGTGCCAGCAGCCACGACAGGGGGCGTAGACACGGGGAGCTGTTTTTT. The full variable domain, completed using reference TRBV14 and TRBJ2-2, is EAGVTQFPSHSVIEKGQTVTLRCDPISGHDNLYWYRRVMGKEIKFLLHFVKESKQDESGMPNNRFLAERTGGTYSTLKVQPAELEDSGVYFCASSHDRGRRHGELFFGEGSRLTVL.